These 25 T cell receptor beta chains came from one sample sequenced in a study of PD-1 blockade in classical Hodgkin lymphoma. Stated time point: cycle 4 day 1 (C4D1), after 5 to 7 weeks of nivolumab. With no exception, relapse followed autologous stem cell transplantation in all patients, and brentuximab vedotin exposure varied. Magnetic negative selection was used to purify CD4+ T cells from thawed PBMCs. TCRdb's copy holds only in-frame clones and misses some; the assay was immunoSEQ multiplex PCR. There are 15,000 to 20,000 clones in the sample; approximately 77% occur only once, and approximately 2.2% lies in the top ten. Here the sequenced sample was CD4+ T cells from blood, taken before the fourth cycle of nivolumab. These receptors were taken from a human donor with classical Hodgkin lymphoma.

This rearrangement joins TRBV5-6 to TRBJ1-1; no definite D call. Germline CDR1 is SGHDT and CDR2 is YYEEEE. Trimming removed 2 bases at V and 2 bases at J, with 10 bases between. The CDR3 extends over 14 amino acids. The CDR3 region is CASSFFGGNTEAFF. The CDR3, as DNA: TGTGCCAGCAGCTTCTTCGGCGGTAACACTGAAGCTTTCTTT.

V usage is TRBV7-2 and J usage is TRBJ2-5; D ambiguous. Germline CDR1 reads SGHTA; CDR2 reads FQGNSA. Trimming took off 1 base at V and 1 base at J, with 7 bases between the two ends. The length of the CDR3 is 14 residues. Written as DNA, the CDR3 is TGTGCCAGCAGCTTAGTATTTTCCCAAGAGACCCAGTACTTC. Residues: CASSLVFSQETQYF.

The chain links TRBV7-9 to TRBJ2-2; D is uncertain. This CDR3 spans 13 amino acids. Germline values: CDR1 SEHNR, CDR2 FQNEAQ (reference sequence). V was clipped by 5 bases and J by 6 bases, with 10 bases between them. The CDR3 region has the DNA TGTGCCAGCAGCCCCAACTTGGCCGGGGAGCTGTTTTTT. It yields the protein CASSPNLAGELFF.

This chain connects TRBV6-5 to TRBJ2-2; D gene uncertain. Trimming removed 5 bases from V and 6 bases from J, with 4 bases in between. Germline V gene data show CDR1 as MNHEY and CDR2 as SVGAGI. This CDR3 is 11 amino acids long. This chain's CDR3 is CASSRPGELFF. The CDR3, as DNA: TGTGCCAGCAGTCGGCCCGGGGAGCTGTTTTTT.

J is TRBJ2-3 and V is TRBV7-9, with 7 bases aligning to TRBD2. V dropped 5 bases and J dropped 0; count of bases not matched to a gene: 11. The CDR3 is 17 amino acids. Germline CDR1 is SEHNR and CDR2 is FQNEAQ (reference sequence). The CDR3 region is CASSLLGLVGSTDTQYF. CDR3 in DNA: TGTGCCAGCAGCCTCCTCGGACTAGTAGGAAGCACAGATACGCAGTATTTT.

This chain links TRBV10-2 with TRBJ2-3, with D unresolved. Germline assignment: CDR1 WSHSY and CDR2 SAAADI. V lost 7 bases and J lost 0, with 8 bases in between. CDR3 length: 13 residues. The CDR3 sequence: CASTERSTDTQYF. The CDR3 DNA sequence: TGCGCCAGCACCGAGAGAAGCACAGATACGCAGTATTTT.

The chain is built from TRBV5-4 and TRBJ2-3; D not certain. CDR3 length: 13 residues. With 6 bases removed from V and 2 bases from J, the gap between germline ends came to 10 bases. Germline V gives CDR1 SGHNT, CDR2 YYREEE (reference sequence). CDR3: CASTRTDTDTQYF. Written as DNA, the CDR3 is TGTGCCAGCACGCGCACGGACACAGATACGCAGTATTTT.

The chain couples TRBV5-1 to TRBJ2-3; D tentatively reads TRBD1 or TRBD2 (5 bases each). In germline, CDR1 is SGHRS, CDR2 YFSETQ. Trimming took off 1 base at V and 3 bases at J, with 15 bases between the two ends. This CDR3 comprises 16 residues. The CDR3 region is CASSLPGTGSTDTQYF. CDR3 coding DNA: TGCGCCAGCAGCTTGCCCGGGACCGGTAGTACAGATACGCAGTATTTT.

The rearrangement uses TRBV5-4 and TRBJ1-3; 9 bases are shared with TRBD1. This CDR3 has 16 amino acids. Unmatched junction bases numbered 4, after V lost 0 bases and J lost 3 bases. Looked up from germline, CDR1 is SGHNT and CDR2 is YYREEE (reference sequence). The CDR3 bases are TGTGCCAGCAGCTTGGCCGGGACAGGGTTTGGAAACACCATATATTTT. Its translation is CASSLAGTGFGNTIYF.

This sequence joins TRBV10-1 and TRBJ2-7, with 9 bases that match TRBD1. The CDR3 runs 14 residues. Germline lookup yields CDR1 WNHNN and CDR2 SYGVQD (reference sequence). V lost 5 bases, J lost 2 bases, and 4 bases stayed unmatched. The CDR3 nucleotides read TGCGCCAGCAGTCGGGGACAGGGTCCCTACGAGCAGTACTTC. It codes for CASSRGQGPYEQYF.

The chain carries TRBV11-3 and TRBJ2-7; D not certain. Per germline, CDR1 SGHNT and CDR2 YENEEA. The V end lost 0 bases, the J end lost 0 bases, and 6 bases lay between the germline ends. This CDR3 region has 14 residues. CDR3 DNA sequence: TGTGCCAGCAGCTTAGACCCAGCCTCCTACGAGCAGTACTTC. It translates to CASSLDPASYEQYF.

This rearrangement joins TRBV12-5 to TRBJ2-1; 8 nucleotides match TRBD2. Unmatched junction bases numbered 5, after V lost 0 bases and J lost 4 bases. The CDR3 has 16 residues. Germline CDR1 and CDR2: LGHNT and FRNRAP. The CDR3 is CASGLVLAGRYNEQFF. In DNA form, the CDR3 reads TGTGCTAGTGGTTTGGTGTTAGCGGGGAGGTACAATGAGCAGTTCTTC.

The chain employs TRBV5-3 and TRBJ2-1, with TRBD1 identical over 10 bases. TRBV5-3 is annotated as an ORF whose role is uncertain. The CDR3 length is 15 residues. With V trimmed by 5 bases and J by 3 bases, 5 bases remained unmatched. CDR3 sequence (DNA): TGTGCCAGAAGTAACGGGGACAGGGGCTACAATGAGCAGTTCTTC. Translated, it gives CARSNGDRGYNEQFF.

The V call is TRBV30, the J call TRBJ2-7; TRBD1 might be the D (6 bases). CDR1 is GTSNPN, CDR2 SVGIG, per germline (reference sequence). Between the trimmed V and J ends, which lost 5 bases and 3 bases, there was a span of 11 bases. This CDR3 has 12 residues. The CDR3 nucleotides read TGTGCCTGGGGGGGACAAAGCTACGAGCAGTACTTC. Protein: CAWGGQSYEQYF.

The chain is built from TRBV5-6 and TRBJ2-5; D is tentatively TRBD1 or TRBD2 (5 bases each). V lost 0 bases to trimming and J lost 4 bases, with 13 bases between them. CDR1 SGHDT and CDR2 YYEEEE come from the germline V gene. The CDR3 has 15 amino acids. The DNA for the CDR3 is TGTGCCAGCAGCTTGGGACAGAGGGGTGGAGAGACCCAGTACTTC. This gives the protein CASSLGQRGGETQYF.

The chain joins TRBV4-1 to TRBJ2-5; no definite D call. Germline CDR1 is MGHRA and CDR2 is YSYEKL. This CDR3 contains 14 residues. V was trimmed by 1 base and J by 5 bases, leaving 11 bases between them. This chain's CDR3 is CASSQVQLLETQYF. CDR3 coding DNA: TGCGCCAGCAGCCAAGTTCAGCTTTTGGAGACCCAGTACTTC.

This chain links TRBV10-2 with TRBJ2-2; D uncertain. Germline CDR1 and CDR2: WSHSY and SAAADI. The V gene lost 6 bases and the J gene lost 0 bases, with 8 bases spanning the gap. This CDR3 contains 14 residues. CDR3 DNA sequence: TGCGCCAGCAGGCCTTCCTCGAACACCGGGGAGCTGTTTTTT. It is translated as CASRPSSNTGELFF.

The V gene is TRBV10-2, the J gene TRBJ2-7; 7 nucleotides line up with TRBD2. Germline assignment: CDR1 WSHSY and CDR2 SAAADI. This CDR3 region has 14 residues. The trim removed 5 bases at V and 4 bases at J, leaving 8 bases unmatched. The CDR3 region has the DNA TGCGCCAGCAGTCAAAGCGGGGCGAGATACGAGCAGTACGTC. It yields the protein CASSQSGARYEQYV.

V is TRBV28 and J is TRBJ2-5; 10 positions agree with TRBD1. The CDR3 length is 17 residues. The ends lost 1 base at V and 9 bases at J; junction bases unmatched: 14. CDR1 and CDR2 (germline): MDHEN, SYDVKM. The CDR3 sequence: CASSLFLDRGRGTAQYF. In nucleotides, the CDR3 is TGTGCCAGCAGTTTATTCCTAGACAGGGGGCGAGGTACGGCCCAGTACTTC.

The chain combines TRBV27 with TRBJ1-2, with D perhaps TRBD1 (5 bases). V lost 7 bases, J lost 6 bases, and 15 bases lay in between. CDR3 length: 13 residues. Looked up from germline, CDR1 is MNHEY and CDR2 is SMNVEV (reference sequence). This CDR3 is CASKGGDEDGYTF. CDR3 DNA: TGTGCCAGCAAAGGAGGGGATGAAGATGGCTACACCTTC.

This clone has only a few counts. The chain recombines TRBV7-8 with TRBJ1-2; D is perhaps TRBD1 (5 bases). V gave up 1 base and J gave up 5 bases, with 8 bases separating them. Germline CDR1 and CDR2: SGHVS and FQNEAQ. The CDR3 has 13 amino acids. CDR3 DNA sequence: TGTGCCAGCAGCTTAGGGGCAGGGTATGGCTACACCTTC. It yields the protein CASSLGAGYGYTF. The full variable domain, in which reference TRBV7-8 and TRBJ1-2 provide the parts outside the CDR3, is GAGVSQSPRYKVAKRGQDVALRCDPISGHVSLFWYQQALGQGPEFLTYFQNEAQLDKSGLPSDRFFAERPEGSVSTLKIQRTQQEDSAVYLCASSLGAGYGYTFGSGTRLTVV.

The rearrangement links TRBV14 to TRBJ2-2; D remains ambiguous. V was cut by 0 bases and J by 4 bases, with 3 bases left in between. Germline V lookup: CDR1 SGHDN, CDR2 FVKESK. The CDR3 is 13 amino acids. The CDR3 protein is CASSQDGTGELFF. The CDR3 DNA follows: TGTGCCAGCAGCCAAGACGGCACCGGGGAGCTGTTTTTT.

The rearrangement links TRBV2 to TRBJ2-3; 8 bases agree with TRBD1. Germline V gives CDR1 SNHLY, CDR2 FYNNEI. V shed 5 bases, J shed 3 bases, and the junction held 4 bases outside the gene matches. This CDR3 has 14 amino acids. The CDR3 coding sequence is TGTGCCAGCAGTATACAGGGGGAAACAGATACGCAGTATTTT. Translated: CASSIQGETDTQYF.

V and J are TRBV2 and TRBJ1-5; D gene unclear. Trimming pared 7 bases from V and 0 bases from J, leaving 19 bases between. This CDR3 region has 17 residues. The germline CDR1 and CDR2 sequences are SNHLY and FYNNEI. CDR3 coding DNA: TGTGCCAGCAATGACCTCGCTGTTGTTGATAGCAATCAGCCCCAGCATTTT. This codes for CASNDLAVVDSNQPQHF.

This clone was seen a single time. The CDR3 sequence is CASSVVMAGGPGEQFF. The CDR3 DNA sequence: TGCGCCAGCAGCGTGGTTATGGCGGGGGGGCCCGGTGAGCAGTTCTTC. This rearrangement joins TRBV5-1 to TRBJ2-1; 9 nucleotides agree with TRBD2. Germline assignment: CDR1 SGHRS and CDR2 YFSETQ. The CDR3 covers 16 residues. V shed 4 bases and J 9 bases; nucleotides not matched to a gene: 14.